This T cell receptor (beta chain) was documented in a study of cytomegalovirus exposure and HLA in healthy donors (dated by TCRdb to 2015 to 2018). A note on the overall study: A later analysis indicated that the roughly 120 validation repertoires were generated on the platform also employed for the approximately 690 repertoires of the first cohort. To predict cytomegalovirus infection status, the study combined high-throughput TCR immunosequencing, statistical association of individual TCRs with disease status, and machine learning. Along with the 666-subject first cohort, a separate validation cohort of about 110 different subjects was used. The study aimed to test whether signatures of past pathogen exposure could be identified by cataloging public T cell receptors. Points the paper makes about the study in general: According to the authors, the approach could potentially be generalized to other disease states and immunological phenotypes. A later analysis lacked HLA typing for the validation cohort, so it scored co-occurrence in that cohort across all 110 or so repertoires. Most TCR sequences were seen in very few donors, while some public TCRs were found in many individuals. A total of about 180 TCR beta chains were listed by the study as associated with cytomegalovirus. In vitro tests confirmed that three of the cytomegalovirus-associated TCR beta chains recognize cytomegalovirus antigens. The classifier was reported to diagnose cytomegalovirus status with high specificity and sensitivity in both the original and validation cohorts. Of the cluster scores, 90% to 95% were above 0 in a later analysis, which found that TCRs clustered in the first cohort also tended to co-occur in the 130 or so validation repertoires.

The CDR3 sequence holds 15 residues, the cysteine and phenylalanine included. Only the CDR3 portion is preserved as DNA: 45 bases, with reading frame beginning at the first base. The trim is 0 bases for V and 5 bases for J, with a gap of 12 bases between the germline ends. According to the germline V gene, CDR1 reads SGDLS and CDR2 reads YYNGEE. To note about this clone: It has no known antigen specificity. The record has no base qualities; no much larger clone is one base away.

To prepare the library, the immunoSEQ multiplex PCR assay was applied. Per the original workflow: A statistical classification framework was developed to diagnose cytomegalovirus status using the catalog of TCR beta chain sequences. TCRdb limited this immuneACCESS table to in-frame rearrangements with V and J called. A share of clones is missing; checked studies link under half to unresolved V genes, and the rest is unexplained. That table gives V, J and clone size, and the DNA gave D and trimming. Within this sample are 100,000 to 150,000 clones, with roughly 89% of them counted one time only. The leading ten clones occupy 1.1% of the sample. Donors formed part of the validation cohort, which comprised about 130 subjects and was distinct from the first cohort of roughly 600 subjects.

The clonotype originates from a woman aged 18-29 years in good health and CMV-seronegative. The specimen was PBMCs. The rearrangement joined TRBV9 to TRBJ1-5, with a weak D call of TRBD1 (6 bases match). The DNA sequence is TGTGCCAGCAGCGTAGAAGGGGGGGTCGATCAGCCCCAGCATTTT. Its translation is CASSVEGGVDQPQHF.